The 18 T cell receptor beta chains below come from one sample, sequenced in a study of blood T cell repertoires in COVID-19. Produced via immunoSEQ multiplex PCR; TCRdb's table is partial and in-frame only. There are 200,000 to 250,000 clones in the sample; 88% occur only once, and roughly 3.7% lies in the top ten. Sequences were obtained from PBMCs or T cells enriched from blood (not recorded which). The receptors come from a woman in her 30s who had been exposed to COVID-19.

This chain joins TRBV28 and TRBJ1-2; possibly TRBD1 for D (5 bases). From germline, CDR1 is MDHEN and CDR2 SYDVKM. The CDR3 is 15 residues long. With 0 bases removed from V and 6 bases from J, the gap between germline ends came to 14 bases. CDR3 residues: CASSLWGRVGNGYTF. CDR3 sequence (DNA): TGTGCCAGCAGTTTATGGGGCAGGGTAGGGAATGGCTACACCTTC.

The V call is TRBV6-1, the J call TRBJ1-1; D may be TRBD1 (6 bases). The ends were cut back, 0 bases at V and 5 bases at J, with 10 bases in the middle. Germline CDR1 MNHNS, CDR2 SASEGT. The CDR3 has 14 residues. CDR3 nucleotides: TGTGCCAGCAGTGAAGCGCGGGGGCGGACTGAAGCTTTCTTT. Translated, it gives CASSEARGRTEAFF.

The chain uses TRBV2 and TRBJ1-2; D is undetermined. From germline, CDR1 is SNHLY and CDR2 FYNNEI. Trimming cost V 7 bases and J 8 bases, with 11 bases left between them. The CDR3 runs to 11 residues. Here the CDR3 reads CASIEVVGYTF. The CDR3 DNA sequence: TGTGCCAGCATAGAGGTGGTCGGCTACACCTTC.

The V gene is TRBV15, the J gene TRBJ1-2; the D is unclear. The CDR3 is made up of 16 amino acids. Germline values: CDR1 LNHNV, CDR2 YYDKDF (reference sequence). V was shortened by 1 base and J by 0 bases, with 12 bases between the two germline ends. The chain's CDR3 is CATSRVIGRSNYGYTF. In nucleotides, the CDR3 is TGTGCCACCAGCAGAGTCATAGGGAGATCTAACTATGGCTACACCTTC.

The chain uses TRBV5-1 and TRBJ2-1; the match to TRBD1 covers 7 bases. This CDR3 is built from 13 residues. CDR1 and CDR2 (germline): SGHRS, YFSETQ. V dropped 7 bases and J dropped 4; count of bases not matched to a gene: 5. The DNA of the CDR3 is TGCGCCAGCCGACTGGACAGGTACAATGAGCAGTTCTTC. Amino acid sequence: CASRLDRYNEQFF.

The J gene is TRBJ2-1, the V gene TRBV21-1; the table's D call, TRBD2, has no DNA check behind it. TRBV21-1 is a pseudogene locus. CDR3 size: 16 residues. This chain's CDR3 is CASSISAGLSYNEQFF. The CDR3 region has the DNA TGTGCCAGCAGCATATCAGCGGGACTCTCCTACAATGAGCAGTTCTTC.

The rearrangement uses TRBV11-2 and TRBJ2-3; a weak D match, TRBD1 (5 bases). The CDR3 covers 16 residues. The germline CDR1 and CDR2 sequences are SGHAT and FQNNGV. V lost 3 bases to trimming and J lost 0 bases, with 13 bases between them. This CDR3 is CASSFDRIGSTDTQYF. CDR3 nucleotide sequence: TGTGCCAGCAGCTTTGACAGAATTGGGAGCACAGATACGCAGTATTTT.

V and J are TRBV18 and TRBJ1-5; TRBD1 aligns across 8 bases. CDR1 and CDR2 (germline): KGHSH, LQKENI. Losses at the gene ends were 4 bases for V and 0 bases for J; bases not matched to a gene: 5. The CDR3 length is 16 residues. The CDR3 sequence: CASSQDRDNSNQPQHF. The CDR3 DNA reads TGTGCCAGCTCACAGGACAGGGATAATAGCAATCAGCCCCAGCATTTT.

V gene TRBV7-2 combines with J gene TRBJ2-5, with 10 nucleotides matching TRBD2. With 0 bases clipped from V and 5 bases from J, the junction kept 6 bases outside the gene matches. This CDR3 has 16 amino acids. CDR1 is SGHTA, CDR2 FQGNSA, per germline. This CDR3 reads CASSLASAGGPETQYF. The CDR3 region has the DNA TGTGCCAGCAGCTTAGCCTCAGCGGGAGGGCCGGAGACCCAGTACTTC.

This chain connects TRBV5-4 to TRBJ2-6; TRBD1 agrees at 11 bases. Germline CDR1 reads SGHNT; CDR2 reads YYREEE (reference sequence). The V and J ends lost 4 bases and 4 bases, in that order; junction bases with no gene match: 10. The CDR3 consists of 18 residues. CDR3 coding DNA: TGTGCCAGCAGCCCCGAAGGACAGGGGGCGACGGGGGCCAACGTCCTGACTTTC. This encodes CASSPEGQGATGANVLTF. Full variable domain (rest looked up from reference TRBV5-4 and TRBJ2-6): ETGVTQSPTHLIKTRGQQVTLRCSSQSGHNTVSWYQQALGQGPQFIFQYYREEENGRGNFPPRFSGLQFPNYSSELNVNALELDDSALYLCASSPEGQGATGANVLTFGAGSRLTVL.

V and J are TRBV5-1 and TRBJ1-1; D gene unclear. Per the germline V gene, CDR1 is SGHRS and CDR2 is YFSETQ. Trimming stripped 0 bases from V and 1 base from J, with 10 bases between. The CDR3 sequence is 15 residues long. CDR3 sequence reads: CASSLGTVANTEAFF. CDR3 DNA sequence: TGCGCCAGCAGCTTGGGAACGGTAGCGAACACTGAAGCTTTCTTT.

This chain connects TRBV12-5 to TRBJ1-5; TRBD1 agrees at 9 bases. Per the germline V gene, CDR1 is LGHNT and CDR2 is FRNRAP. There are 16 residues in the CDR3. The trim removed 0 bases at V and 9 bases at J, leaving 9 bases unmatched. CDR3 DNA: TGTGCTAGTGGTTTGGTACTGGGGGACAGGGTTTGGCCCCAGCATTTT. Protein sequence: CASGLVLGDRVWPQHF.

The chain carries TRBV6-5 and TRBJ1-5, with 10 bases matching TRBD1. The CDR3 has 14 residues. Unmatched junction bases numbered 6, after V lost 6 bases and J lost 7 bases. Per germline, CDR1 MNHEY and CDR2 SVGAGI. The CDR3 here is CASSQTGGGQPQHF. In nucleotides, the CDR3 is TGTGCCAGCAGCCAGACAGGGGGCGGACAGCCCCAGCATTTT.

This chain uses TRBV6-5 with TRBJ1-4, with TRBD1 as a possible D gene (6 bases). V was clipped by 9 bases and J by 8 bases, with 16 bases between them. The CDR3 is 13 amino acids. Germline V gene lookup returns CDR1 MNHEY and CDR2 SVGAGI. The chain's CDR3 is CASGIIRGEKLFF. The CDR3 region has the DNA TGTGCCAGTGGGATCATAAGGGGGGAAAAACTGTTTTTT.

This sequence joins TRBV19 and TRBJ1-1, with TRBD1 as a possible D gene (5 bases). V was pared by 4 bases and J by 2 bases, with 14 bases between. CDR3 length: 15 amino acids. The germline CDR1 and CDR2 sequences are LNHDA and SQIVND (reference sequence). The CDR3 protein is CASSKGARPNTEAFF. In DNA form, the CDR3 reads TGTGCCAGTAGTAAAGGGGCTCGACCTAACACTGAAGCTTTCTTT.

The chain is built from TRBV5-1 and TRBJ2-7; TRBD2 might be the D (6 bases). The CDR3 consists of 14 residues. Germline assignment: CDR1 SGHRS and CDR2 YFSETQ. V lost 0 bases, J lost 6 bases, and 13 bases lay in between. DNA of the CDR3: TGCGCCAGCAGCTTGGTCGGGAGTAGTATCGAGCAGTACTTC. Translation: CASSLVGSSIEQYF.

The chain couples TRBV4-2 to TRBJ1-1; perhaps TRBD1 as D (6 bases). The CDR3 is made up of 14 amino acids. Germline V gene data show CDR1 as LGHNA and CDR2 as YNFKEQ. V was pared by 1 base and J by 5 bases, with 11 bases between. This chain's CDR3 is CASSQGGRGTEAFF. The CDR3 coding sequence is TGTGCCAGCAGCCAAGGGGGGCGAGGGACTGAAGCTTTCTTT.

The V and J genes are TRBV11-3 and TRBJ2-6; the D gene is possibly TRBD1 (6 bases). Germline lookup yields CDR1 SGHNT and CDR2 YENEEA. Trimming removed 4 bases from V and 0 bases from J, with 13 bases in between. The CDR3 has 17 residues. CDR3 coding DNA: TGTGCCAGCAGCTCCGGAACAGGGTTCTCTGGGGCCAACGTCCTGACTTTC. As protein: CASSSGTGFSGANVLTF.